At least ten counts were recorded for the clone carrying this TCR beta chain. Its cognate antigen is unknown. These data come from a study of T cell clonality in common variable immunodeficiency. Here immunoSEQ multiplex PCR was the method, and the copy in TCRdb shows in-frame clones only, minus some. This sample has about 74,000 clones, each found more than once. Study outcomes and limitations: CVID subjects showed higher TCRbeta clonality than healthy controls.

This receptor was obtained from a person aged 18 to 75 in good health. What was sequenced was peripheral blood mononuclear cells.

CDR3 DNA, as far as it was read: TGCAGCGTTGATTGGGCAGCTCAAGAGACC. Amino acids: CSVDWAAQET. The full-length CDR3 reads as CSVDWAAQETQYF. The chain employs TRBV29-1 and TRBJ2-5; D is uncertain. The read halts 3 residues ahead of the CDR3 end, with the missing end drawn from the germline J gene. Germline V gene sequence: CDR1 SQVTM, CDR2 ANQGSEA. This CDR3 contains 13 residues. V lost 3 bases, J lost 2 bases, and 10 bases lay in between.